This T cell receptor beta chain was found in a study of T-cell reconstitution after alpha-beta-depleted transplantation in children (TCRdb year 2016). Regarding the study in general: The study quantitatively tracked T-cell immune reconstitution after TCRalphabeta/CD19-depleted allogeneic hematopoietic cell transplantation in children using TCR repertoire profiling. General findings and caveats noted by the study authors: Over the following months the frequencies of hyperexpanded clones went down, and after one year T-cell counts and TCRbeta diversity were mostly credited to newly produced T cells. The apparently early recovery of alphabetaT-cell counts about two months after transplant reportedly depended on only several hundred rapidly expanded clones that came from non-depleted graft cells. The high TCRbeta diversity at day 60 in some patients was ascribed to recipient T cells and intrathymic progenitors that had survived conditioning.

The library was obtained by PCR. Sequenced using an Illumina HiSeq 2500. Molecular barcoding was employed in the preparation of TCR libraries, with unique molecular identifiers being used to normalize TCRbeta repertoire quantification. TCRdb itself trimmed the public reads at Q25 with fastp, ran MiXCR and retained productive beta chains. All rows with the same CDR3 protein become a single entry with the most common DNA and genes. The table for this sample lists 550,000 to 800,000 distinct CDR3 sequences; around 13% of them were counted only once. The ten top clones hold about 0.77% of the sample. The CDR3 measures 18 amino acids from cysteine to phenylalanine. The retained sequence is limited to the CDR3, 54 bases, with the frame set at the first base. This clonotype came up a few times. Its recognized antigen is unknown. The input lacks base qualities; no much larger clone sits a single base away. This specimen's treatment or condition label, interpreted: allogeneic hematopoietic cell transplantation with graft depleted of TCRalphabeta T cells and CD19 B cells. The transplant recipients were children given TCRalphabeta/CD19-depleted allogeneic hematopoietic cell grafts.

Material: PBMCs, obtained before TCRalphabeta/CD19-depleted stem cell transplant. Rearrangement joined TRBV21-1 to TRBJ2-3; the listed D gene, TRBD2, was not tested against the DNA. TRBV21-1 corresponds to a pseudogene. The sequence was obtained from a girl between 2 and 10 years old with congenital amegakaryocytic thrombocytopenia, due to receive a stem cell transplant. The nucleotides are TGTGCCAGCAGGTTCGGAGGCGCTAGCGGGAGGTGTATAGATACGCAGTATTTT. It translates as CASRFGGASGRCIDTQYF.